The T cell receptor beta chain under discussion was sequenced for a study of chemoradiotherapy in HPV16-positive cancers (dated by TCRdb to between 2022 and 2023). Study-level background: Candidate HPV-specific T-cell clones and common TCR motifs were defined through functional T-cell assays on cells from a couple of HPV16-positive patients. The study asked whether T-cell immunity against the HPV oncoproteins E6 and E7 changes during chemoradiotherapy and whether it affects survival. The candidate HPV-specific TCRs and motifs were then tracked in TCR repertoires from roughly 86 patients with HPV-related cancers. Overall results and qualifications from the work: The survival association was reported for HPV16-positive patients, and the functional definition of HPV-specific T cells was derived from only a couple of HPV16-positive patients. Expansion of candidate HPV-specific clones and E7-related TCR motifs was observed in the tumor microenvironment during treatment, whereas no such expansion was observed for non-HPV-specific T cells. In HPV16-positive patients, expansion of HPV-responsive T cells during chemoradiotherapy was found to be associated with improved recurrence-free survival.

As concerns this clone: The clone's antigen remains unknown. No much larger clone exists at a distance of one base, and base qualities are not known.

Libraries were built with the immunoSEQ multiplex PCR assay. What TCRdb holds here is the immuneACCESS table cut down to in-frame rearrangements. Part of the clones is not present; checked against another copy, under half of the missing clones reflect an unresolved V gene, and the others are unexplained. The sample includes about 4,000 clones, with 60% to 80% observed a single time. Jointly, the top ten make up less than 20% of the sample. Repertoires were sampled multiple times during chemoradiotherapy, which allowed clonal expansion in the tumor microenvironment to be followed. The receptor was isolated from a human donor with HPV-associated anogenital cancer. The specimen was collected from a patient who underwent chemoradiotherapy.

The CDR3 region reads CASSPYGQGSGNTIYF. The base sequence is TGTGCCAGCAGCCCTTACGGGCAGGGCTCTGGAAACACCATATATTTT. The V and J genes are TRBV7-9 and TRBJ1-3; TRBD1 is possibly the D segment (5 matching bases). The germline V gene (reference sequence) provides CDR1 SEHNR and CDR2 FQNEAQ. V gives up 5 bases and J gives up 0 bases, and the segment between their germline ends measures 14 bases. Including the terminal cysteine and phenylalanine, the CDR3 comprises 16 residues. Of all the DNA, just the CDR3 is kept, 48 bases in frame from base 1.